This is a list of T cell receptor beta chains from one sample in a study of blood T cell repertoires in COVID-19. Sequencing used immunoSEQ multiplex PCR; TCRdb keeps in-frame clones, though not all of them. The data hold 180,000 or so clones, with approximately 89% observed a single time. Sequenced material: PBMCs or T cells enriched from blood (not recorded which). The source of these receptors is a woman under 30 who had recovered from COVID-19. CDR3s include the opening cysteine and the closing phenylalanine or tryptophan. Each record gives: clone size, D gene, J gene, V gene, CDR3 protein, CDR3 DNA. A D gene is named only where the DNA matches it firmly. Size tells how often a clone was seen (once, few, many) or the class of an expanded clone, and some rows leave it out.

once,NA,TRBJ2-7,TRBV3-1/TRBV3-2,CASSQLGLSYEQYF,TGTGCCAGCAGCCAGCTAGGTCTATCTTACGAGCAGTACTTC
NA,NA,TRBJ1-5,TRBV6-9,CASSYWQGGSNQPQHF,TGTGCCAGCAGTTATTGGCAGGGAGGTAGCAATCAGCCCCAGCATTTT
NA,TRBD1,TRBJ2-7,TRBV5-1,CASSHHGQGAYEQYF,TGCGCCAGCAGCCACCACGGACAGGGGGCCTACGAGCAGTACTTC
NA,NA,TRBJ2-7,TRBV28,CASSFKRYSYEQYF,TGTGCCAGCAGTTTTAAGCGTTACTCCTACGAGCAGTACTTC
NA,NA,TRBJ1-6,TRBV6-5,CASQPQGANNSPLHF,TGTGCCAGCCAACCGCAGGGTGCCAATAATTCACCCCTCCACTTT
NA,NA,TRBJ2-2,TRBV18,CASSPPGRGGSGELFF,TGTGCCAGCTCACCACCCGGCAGGGGTGGATCCGGGGAGCTGTTTTTT
once,NA,TRBJ1-1,TRBV5-1,CASRTSAILGTEAFF,TGCGCCAGCAGGACATCGGCTATCCTGGGCACTGAAGCTTTCTTT
NA,NA,TRBJ2-5,TRBV15,CATSRGGAGSETQYF,TGTGCCACCAGCAGAGGAGGGGCGGGAAGTGAGACCCAGTACTTC
NA,TRBD1,TRBJ2-1,TRBV28,CASSLLPGQQDNEQFF,TGTGCCAGCAGCCTTTTACCGGGACAGCAAGACAATGAGCAGTTCTTC
NA,TRBD2,TRBJ2-7,TRBV20-1,CSASPTSAIYEQYF,TGCAGTGCTAGTCCCACTAGCGCGATCTACGAGCAGTACTTC
NA,NA,TRBJ2-1,TRBV6-5,CASSGQPSSYNEQFF,TGTGCCAGCAGCGGACAGCCGAGCTCCTACAATGAGCAGTTCTTC
NA,NA,TRBJ2-7,TRBV3-1/TRBV3-2,CASSRGLSYEQYF,TGTGCCAGCAGCCGGGGACTCTCCTACGAGCAGTACTTC
NA,TRBD2,TRBJ2-7,TRBV19,CASSSLAGVTYEQYF,TGTGCCAGTAGCTCTTTAGCGGGAGTTACCTACGAGCAGTACTTC
NA,TRBD2,TRBJ2-1,TRBV27,CASSSLAGSSYNEQFF,TGTGCCAGCAGTTCCCTAGCGGGAAGCTCCTACAATGAGCAGTTCTTC
NA,TRBD2,TRBJ2-1,TRBV3-1/TRBV3-2,CASSQARLAGGNEQFF,TGTGCCAGCAGCCAGGCCCGACTAGCGGGTGGTAATGAGCAGTTCTTC
few,TRBD2,TRBJ2-3,TRBV10-3,CAIRAGTTGTDTQYF,TGTGCCATCAGAGCCGGGACTACGGGCACAGATACGCAGTATTTT
NA,NA,TRBJ1-5,TRBV2,CASSGGQGSQPQHF,TGTGCCAGCAGTGGTGGGCAGGGGAGTCAGCCCCAGCATTTT
NA,TRBD2,TRBJ2-1,TRBV3-1/TRBV3-2,CASSSGTSGRADEQFF,TGTGCCAGCAGCTCCGGGACTAGCGGGAGGGCCGATGAGCAGTTCTTC
NA,NA,TRBJ2-5,TRBV5-1,CASSLAHGETQYF,TGCGCCAGCAGCTTGGCACACGGGGAGACCCAGTACTTC
NA,TRBD1,TRBJ2-1,TRBV5-4,CASSPNRDRVGNEQFF,TGTGCCAGCAGCCCTAACCGGGACAGGGTAGGCAATGAGCAGTTCTTC
NA,NA,TRBJ2-3,TRBV27,CASRAVRTDTQYF,TGTGCCAGCAGAGCGGTCCGCACAGATACGCAGTATTTT
NA,NA,TRBJ2-7,TRBV5-1,CASSSDGVLGEQYF,TGCGCCAGCAGCTCCGACGGAGTGCTTGGCGAGCAGTACTTC
few,TRBD1,TRBJ1-4,TRBV4-2,CASSQVGRQGPTNEKLFF,TGTGCCAGCAGCCAAGTTGGCAGACAGGGCCCAACTAATGAAAAACTGTTTTTT
NA,NA,TRBJ1-2,TRBV5-1,CASSATPSAANYGYTF,TGCGCCAGCAGCGCCACACCGTCCGCGGCTAACTATGGCTACACCTTC
NA,TRBD2,TRBJ2-3,TRBV5-1,CASSTGLAGGNLDTQYF,TGCGCCAGCAGCACAGGACTAGCGGGAGGAAATTTAGATACGCAGTATTTT
NA,TRBD2,TRBJ2-7,TRBV18,CASSRAGDSYEQYF,TGTGCCAGCTCACGAGCGGGAGACTCCTACGAGCAGTACTTC
NA,NA,TRBJ2-5,TRBV7-2,CASSLDSSGMWETQYF,TGTGCCAGCAGCTTAGATTCCTCCGGGATGTGGGAGACCCAGTACTTC
NA,NA,TRBJ2-3,TRBV2,CASEPPFTDTQYF,TGTGCCAGCGAGCCTCCCTTCACAGATACGCAGTATTTT
NA,NA,TRBJ2-7,TRBV5-6,CASSPGGGNYEQYF,TGTGCCAGCAGCCCCGGAGGCGGGAACTACGAGCAGTACTTC
NA,NA,TRBJ1-5,TRBV19,CASSIVQANQPQHF,TGTGCCAGTAGTATAGTACAGGCAAATCAGCCCCAGCATTTT
once,TRBD1,TRBJ2-3,TRBV11-3,CASSPGTGSTDTQYF,TGTGCCAGCAGCCCCGGGACAGGAAGCACAGATACGCAGTATTTT
NA,NA,TRBJ1-2,TRBV18,CASHAGQGQGYTF,TGTGCCAGCCATGCCGGGCAGGGTCAGGGCTACACCTTC
NA,NA,TRBJ2-1,TRBV6-1,CASSEISGSYNEQFF,TGTGCCAGCAGTGAAATTAGCGGCTCCTACAATGAGCAGTTCTTC
NA,TRBD1,TRBJ1-4,TRBV11-2,CASSRDRGGEKLFF,TGTGCCAGCAGCCGAGACAGGGGAGGGGAAAAACTGTTTTTT
once,TRBD2,TRBJ2-1,TRBV11-2,CASRAILAGREQFF,TGTGCCAGCAGAGCTATACTAGCGGGACGTGAGCAGTTCTTC
few,NA,TRBJ2-7,TRBV6-5,CASSPPGLGTYEQYF,TGTGCCAGCAGCCCGCCGGGACTTGGTACATACGAGCAGTACTTC
NA,TRBD1,TRBJ1-6,TRBV28,CASDTLQGDNSPLHF,TGTGCCTCTGATACGCTCCAGGGGGATAATTCACCCCTCCACTTT
NA,TRBD1,TRBJ2-2,TRBV5-1,CASSSGDRGRTGELFF,TGCGCCAGCAGCTCAGGGGACAGGGGACGGACCGGGGAGCTGTTTTTT
NA,NA,TRBJ2-7,TRBV2,CASKRRGLPAGQYF,TGTGCCAGCAAGCGAAGGGGACTCCCTGCTGGGCAGTACTTC
NA,NA,TRBJ2-5,TRBV3-1/TRBV3-2,CASSRGVETQYF,TGTGCCAGCAGCCGAGGAGTAGAGACCCAGTACTTC
NA,TRBD2,TRBJ2-7,TRBV2,CASSSGSPGLAGYEQYF,TGTGCCAGCAGCAGCGGGAGTCCGGGACTAGCGGGCTACGAGCAGTACTTC
NA,TRBD1,TRBJ2-4,TRBV27,CASSSTGFPFQYF,TGTGCCAGCAGTTCGACAGGGTTCCCCTTTCAGTACTTC
NA,NA,TRBJ2-2,TRBV7-9,CASHSSDTGELFF,TGTGCCAGCCACAGCTCTGATACCGGGGAGCTGTTTTTT
NA,TRBD2,TRBJ2-5,TRBV30,CAWSPLAGPKTQYF,TGTGCCTGGAGTCCCCTAGCGGGACCAAAGACCCAGTACTTC
NA,NA,TRBJ1-1,TRBV13,CASSLRPTRRYTEAFF,TGTGCCAGCAGCTTACGGCCGACTCGCCGGTACACTGAAGCTTTCTTT
NA,TRBD2,TRBJ2-2,TRBV5-1,CASSSKLAGNTGELFF,TGCGCCAGCAGCTCAAAACTAGCGGGGAACACCGGGGAGCTGTTTTTT
NA,NA,TRBJ2-1,TRBV28,CASSRDWYNEQFF,TGTGCCAGCAGCCGAGACTGGTACAATGAGCAGTTCTTC
NA,NA,TRBJ2-3,TRBV6-5,CASSYSGTTGDTQYF,TGTGCCAGCAGTTACTCCGGGACAACCGGAGATACGCAGTATTTT
once,NA,TRBJ1-2,TRBV19,CASVSGNYGYTF,TGTGCCAGTGTTTCGGGTAACTATGGCTACACCTTC
once,TRBD1,TRBJ1-5,TRBV4-1,CASSPVDRGAGQPQHF,TGCGCCAGCAGCCCAGTCGACAGGGGCGCGGGTCAGCCCCAGCATTTT